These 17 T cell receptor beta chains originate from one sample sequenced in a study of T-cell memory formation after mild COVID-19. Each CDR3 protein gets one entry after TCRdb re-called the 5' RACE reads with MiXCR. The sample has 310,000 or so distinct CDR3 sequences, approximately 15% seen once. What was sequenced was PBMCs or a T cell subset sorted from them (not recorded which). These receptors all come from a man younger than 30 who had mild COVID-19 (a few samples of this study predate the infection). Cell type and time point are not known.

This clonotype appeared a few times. For the CDR3, the DNA is TGCAGCGTTCTCTCGACAGTAGACCACGAGCAGTACTTC. Amino acids: CSVLSTVDHEQYF. The gene calls are TRBV29-1 and TRBJ2-7; D may be TRBD1 (5 bases). Germline V gene sequence: CDR1 SQVTM, CDR2 ANQGSEA. The V gene lost 5 bases and the J gene lost 5 bases, with 16 bases spanning the gap. The CDR3 extends over 13 amino acids.

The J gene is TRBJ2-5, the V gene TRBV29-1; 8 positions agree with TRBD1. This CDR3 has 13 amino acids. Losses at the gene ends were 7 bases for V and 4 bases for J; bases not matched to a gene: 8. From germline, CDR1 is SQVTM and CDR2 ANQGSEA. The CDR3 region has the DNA TGCAGCGCCCAGGGGGCGCGAGGAGAGACCCAGTACTTC. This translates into CSAQGARGETQYF.

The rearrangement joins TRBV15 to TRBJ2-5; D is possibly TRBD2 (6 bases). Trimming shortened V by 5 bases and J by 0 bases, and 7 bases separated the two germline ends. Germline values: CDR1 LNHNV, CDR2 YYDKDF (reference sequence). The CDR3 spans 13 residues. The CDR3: CATSGGYQETQYF. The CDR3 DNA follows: TGTGCCACCAGCGGGGGGTACCAAGAGACCCAGTACTTC.

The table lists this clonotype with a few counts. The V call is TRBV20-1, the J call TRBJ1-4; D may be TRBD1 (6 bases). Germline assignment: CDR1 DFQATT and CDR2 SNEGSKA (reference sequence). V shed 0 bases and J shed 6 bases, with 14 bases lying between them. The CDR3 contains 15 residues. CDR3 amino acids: CSARDLGGPDEKLFF. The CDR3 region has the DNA TGCAGTGCTAGAGATCTCGGGGGCCCGGATGAAAAACTGTTTTTT.

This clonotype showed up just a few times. CDR3 amino acids: CASSFGHRAPWGHEQYF. DNA for the CDR3: TGTGCCAGCAGCTTTGGGCACCGGGCCCCGTGGGGCCACGAGCAGTACTTC. V is TRBV5-5 and J is TRBJ2-7; the D gene is possibly TRBD1 (5 bases). The CDR3 consists of 17 residues. The germline V gene has CDR1 SGHKS and CDR2 YYEKEE (reference sequence). V was pared by 2 bases and J by 5 bases, with 23 bases between.

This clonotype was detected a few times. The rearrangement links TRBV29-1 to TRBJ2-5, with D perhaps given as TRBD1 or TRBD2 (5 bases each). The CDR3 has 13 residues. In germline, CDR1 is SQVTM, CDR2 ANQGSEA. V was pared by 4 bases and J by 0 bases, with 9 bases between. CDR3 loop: CSVGRGHQETQYF. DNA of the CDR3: TGCAGCGTTGGAAGGGGACACCAAGAGACCCAGTACTTC.

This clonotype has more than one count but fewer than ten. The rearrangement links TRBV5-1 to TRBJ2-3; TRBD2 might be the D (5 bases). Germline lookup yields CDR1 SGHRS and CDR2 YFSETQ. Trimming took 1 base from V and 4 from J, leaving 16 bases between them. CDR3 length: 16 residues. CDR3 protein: CASSLSTYSGADTQYF. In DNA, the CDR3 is TGCGCCAGCAGCTTGTCAACGTATTCCGGGGCAGATACGCAGTATTTT.

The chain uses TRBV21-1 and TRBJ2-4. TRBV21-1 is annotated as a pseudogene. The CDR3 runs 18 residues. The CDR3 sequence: CASSKEVLSYSAKNIQYF. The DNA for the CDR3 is TGTGCCAGCAGCAAAGAGGTTCTGAGTTATTCAGCCAAAAACATTCAGTACTTC.

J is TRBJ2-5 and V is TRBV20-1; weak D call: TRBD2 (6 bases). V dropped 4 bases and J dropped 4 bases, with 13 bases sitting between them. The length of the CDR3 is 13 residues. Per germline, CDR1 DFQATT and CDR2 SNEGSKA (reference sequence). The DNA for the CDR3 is TGCAGTGCTACCTCGGGACTCACAGAGACCCAGTACTTC. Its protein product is CSATSGLTETQYF.

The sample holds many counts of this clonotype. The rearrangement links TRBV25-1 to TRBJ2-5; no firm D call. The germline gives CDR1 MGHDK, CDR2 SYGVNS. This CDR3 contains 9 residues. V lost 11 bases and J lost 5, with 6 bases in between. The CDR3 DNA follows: TGTGCCGCTGGGGAGACCCAGTACTTC. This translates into CAAGETQYF. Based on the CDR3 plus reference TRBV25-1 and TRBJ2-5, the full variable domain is EADIYQTPRYLVIGTGKKITLECSQTMGHDKMYWYQQDPGMELHLIHYSYGVNSTEKGDLSSESTVSRIRTEHFPLTLESARPSHTSQYLCAAGETQYFGPGTRLLVL.

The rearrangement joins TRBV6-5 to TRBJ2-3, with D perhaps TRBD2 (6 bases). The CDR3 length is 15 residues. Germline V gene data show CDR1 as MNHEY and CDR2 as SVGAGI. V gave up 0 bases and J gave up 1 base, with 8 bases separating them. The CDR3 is CASSYSTSRTDTQYF. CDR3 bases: TGTGCCAGCAGTTACTCTACTAGCCGCACAGATACGCAGTATTTT.

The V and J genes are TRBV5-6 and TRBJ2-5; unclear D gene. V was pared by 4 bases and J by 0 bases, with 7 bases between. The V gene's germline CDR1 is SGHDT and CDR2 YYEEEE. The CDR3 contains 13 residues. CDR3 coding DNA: TGTGCCAGCAGCCGACGGAACCAAGAGACCCAGTACTTC. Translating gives CASSRRNQETQYF.

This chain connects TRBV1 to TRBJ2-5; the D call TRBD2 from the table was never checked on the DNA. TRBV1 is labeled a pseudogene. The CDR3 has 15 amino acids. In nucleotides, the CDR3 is TGCACCAGCAGCCAAGAAGAACTAGCGCTGGAGACCCAGTACTTC. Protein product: CTSSQEELALETQYF.

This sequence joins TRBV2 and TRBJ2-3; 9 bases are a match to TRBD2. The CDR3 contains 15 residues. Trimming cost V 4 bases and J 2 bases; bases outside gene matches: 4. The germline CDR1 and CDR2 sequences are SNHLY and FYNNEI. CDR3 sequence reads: CASSGLAGPTDTQYF. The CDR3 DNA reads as TGTGCCAGCAGTGGCCTAGCGGGGCCCACAGATACGCAGTATTTT.

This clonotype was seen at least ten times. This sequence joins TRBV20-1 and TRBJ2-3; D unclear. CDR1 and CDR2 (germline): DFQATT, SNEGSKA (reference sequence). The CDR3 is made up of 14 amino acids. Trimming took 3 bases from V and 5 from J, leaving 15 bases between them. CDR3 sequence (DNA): TGCAGTGCTAGCCGTCCTGATGGTGGAGATACGCAGTATTTT. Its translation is CSASRPDGGDTQYF.

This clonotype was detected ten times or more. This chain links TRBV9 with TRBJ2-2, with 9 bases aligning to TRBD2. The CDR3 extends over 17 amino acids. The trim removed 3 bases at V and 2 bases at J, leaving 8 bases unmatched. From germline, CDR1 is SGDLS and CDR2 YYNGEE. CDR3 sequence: CASSDVAGAFNTGELFF. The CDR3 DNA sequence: TGTGCCAGCAGCGACGTAGCGGGGGCCTTCAACACCGGGGAGCTGTTTTTT.

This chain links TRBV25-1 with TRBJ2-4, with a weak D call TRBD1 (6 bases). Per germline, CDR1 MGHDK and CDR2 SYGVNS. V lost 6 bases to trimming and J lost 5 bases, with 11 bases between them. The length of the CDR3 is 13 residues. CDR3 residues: CASSDRTENIQYF. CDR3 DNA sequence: TGTGCCAGCAGCGATAGGACAGAAAACATTCAGTACTTC.